Each of the 23 T cell receptor beta chains below was sequenced from the same sample in a study of cytomegalovirus exposure and HLA in healthy donors. The PCR ran on 60 Vbeta and 13 Jbeta primers. Profiled with immunoSEQ multiplex PCR; TCRdb holds only in-frame clones, not every one. The sample records 130,000 to 150,000 clones, approximately 79% being singletons. Material: PBMCs. All receptors come from a woman under 40 in good health and CMV-seronegative.

The rearrangement joins TRBV5-1 to TRBJ1-2; 10 bases line up with TRBD1. Germline values: CDR1 SGHRS, CDR2 YFSETQ. The CDR3 length is 14 residues. Germline trimming cut 4 bases from V and 7 bases from J; bases unmatched to any gene: 7. CDR3 in DNA: TGCGCCAGCAGCACATATGGGACAGGGGTTGGCTACACCTTC. Its protein product is CASSTYGTGVGYTF.

This chain links TRBV4-2 with TRBJ2-3, with D possibly matching TRBD2 (6 bases). Germline V lookup: CDR1 LGHNA, CDR2 YNFKEQ. The CDR3 has 17 amino acids. V was clipped by 5 bases and J by 1 base, with 19 bases between them. The CDR3 spells CASSKGIGRGRTDTQYF. The DNA of the CDR3 is TGTGCCAGCAGCAAGGGGATAGGGCGGGGACGCACAGATACGCAGTATTTT.

The chain combines TRBV7-2 with TRBJ1-1, with D possibly being TRBD1 (6 bases). Trimming removed 4 bases at V and 1 base at J, with 16 bases between. Germline loops: CDR1 SGHTA, CDR2 FQGNSA. This CDR3 has 16 amino acids. DNA of the CDR3: TGTGCCAGCAGCTACGGAGGAGGACAGAGGAACACTGAAGCTTTCTTT. Protein sequence: CASSYGGGQRNTEAFF.

The chain has TRBV25-1 and TRBJ1-1, with TRBD1 as a possible D gene (6 bases). The CDR3 is 12 residues long. The germline CDR1 and CDR2 sequences are MGHDK and SYGVNS. The V end was cut by 6 bases, the J end by 2 bases, with 7 bases between. CDR3 sequence (DNA): TGTGCCAGCAGGACAGGAAACACTGAAGCTTTCTTT. Amino acids: CASRTGNTEAFF. Drawing the rest from reference TRBV25-1 and TRBJ1-1, the complete variable domain is EADIYQTPRYLVIGTGKKITLECSQTMGHDKMYWYQQDPGMELHLIHYSYGVNSTEKGDLSSESTVSRIRTEHFPLTLESARPSHTSQYLCASRTGNTEAFFGQGTRLTVV.

V gene TRBV4-3 combines with J gene TRBJ1-1; possible D gene TRBD1, 5 bases. Trimming removed 4 bases from V and 1 base from J, with 13 bases in between. This CDR3 contains 15 residues. Germline loops: CDR1 LGHNA, CDR2 YSLEER. The CDR3 coding sequence is TGCGCCAGCAGCCTCCAGGGCAACGAGAACACTGAAGCTTTCTTT. Translation gives CASSLQGNENTEAFF.

This chain links TRBV5-6 with TRBJ1-6; 8 bases agree with TRBD1. CDR3 length equals 14 residues. Germline CDR1 reads SGHDT; CDR2 reads YYEEEE. The V and J ends lost 5 bases and 7 bases, in that order; junction bases with no gene match: 5. The CDR3 sequence: CASRSDRVNSPLHF. DNA of the CDR3: TGTGCCAGCAGGTCGGACAGGGTAAATTCACCCCTCCACTTT.

The chain joins TRBV7-3 to TRBJ2-7; 9 positions match TRBD1. CDR1 is SGHTA and CDR2 is FQGTGA in the germline V gene. The CDR3 runs to 13 residues. Losses at the gene ends were 6 bases for V and 5 bases for J; bases not matched to a gene: 5. In DNA form, the CDR3 reads TGTGCCAGCAGTCTCCGGGACAGGGACGAGCAGTACTTC. Residues: CASSLRDRDEQYF.

A word on this clone: Compared with germline, one end of the junction differs, possibly owing to a read error. Other DNA sequences in the sample encode the same CDR3. This chain connects TRBV5-6 to TRBJ2-2, with TRBD1 as a possible D gene (5 bases). The CDR3 is 13 amino acids. CDR1 and CDR2 from the germline V gene are SGHDT and YYEEEE. CDR3 in DNA: TGTGCCAGCACCTGGGGCAGGGCCGGAGAGCTGTTTTTT. Translating gives CASTWGRAGELFF.

The chain couples TRBV9 to TRBJ1-3; D unclear. Germline V gene data show CDR1 as SGDLS and CDR2 as YYNGEE. The CDR3 extends over 15 amino acids. With 3 bases removed from V and 4 bases from J, the gap between germline ends came to 14 bases. The CDR3 is CASSGIPGLGNTIYF. Written as DNA, the CDR3 is TGTGCCAGCAGCGGAATCCCGGGATTGGGAAACACCATATATTTT.

In this sample, this clone turned up a few times. The chain has TRBV7-6 and TRBJ2-3, with D perhaps TRBD1 (5 bases). The V and J ends lost 0 bases and 0 bases respectively, with 19 bases between them. CDR1 is SGHVS, CDR2 FNYEAQ, per germline. The CDR3 length is 19 residues. The CDR3 nucleotides read TGTGCCAGCAGCTTAGCCGACAGCTTAATCATTTCTAGCACAGATACGCAGTATTTT. This codes for CASSLADSLIISSTDTQYF. Full variable domain (missing parts from reference TRBV7-6 and TRBJ2-3): GAGVSQSPRYKVTKRGQDVALRCDPISGHVSLYWYRQALGQGPEFLTYFNYEAQQDKSGLPNDRFSAERPEGSISTLTIQRTEQRDSAMYRCASSLADSLIISSTDTQYFGPGTRLTVL.

This clone was recorded once. V gene TRBV6-5 combines with J gene TRBJ2-2; TRBD1 aligns across 8 bases. The junction had 4 bases not matched to a gene; V was cut back by 6 bases and J by 7 bases. Germline loops: CDR1 MNHEY, CDR2 SVGAGI. CDR3 size: 13 residues. CDR3 DNA sequence: TGTGCCAGCAGGGACAGGGTAAACGGGGAGCTGTTTTTT. Amino acid sequence: CASRDRVNGELFF.

This chain connects TRBV5-6 to TRBJ1-4, with 8 positions matching TRBD1. The CDR3 has 16 amino acids. V trimming: 0 bases; J trimming: 7 bases; junction bases outside the gene matches: 8. Germline CDR1 and CDR2: SGHDT and YYEEEE. CDR3 residues: CASSLVGQGAGEKLFF. CDR3 nucleotides: TGTGCCAGCAGCTTGGTGGGGCAGGGGGCAGGTGAAAAACTGTTTTTT.

The chain has TRBV30 and TRBJ2-3, with TRBD2 matching over 10 bases. Unmatched junction bases numbered 12, after V lost 3 bases and J lost 6 bases. The germline V gene has CDR1 GTSNPN and CDR2 SVGIG (reference sequence). The CDR3 sequence is 16 residues long. CDR3 amino acids: CAWSARGSGGSDTQYF. In DNA, the CDR3 is TGTGCCTGGAGCGCCCGGGGTAGCGGGGGGTCCGATACGCAGTATTTT.

The chain is built from TRBV27 and TRBJ1-2, with D unclear. V gave up 0 bases and J gave up 5 bases, with 7 bases separating them. There are 13 residues in the CDR3. Germline V gives CDR1 MNHEY, CDR2 SMNVEV (reference sequence). The CDR3 is CASSLSQTYGYTF. Here the CDR3 DNA reads TGTGCCAGCAGTTTATCCCAGACTTATGGCTACACCTTC.

V is TRBV18 and J is TRBJ2-3; D uncertain. Trimming shortened V by 3 bases and J by 2 bases, and 15 bases separated the two germline ends. The CDR3 runs 16 residues. In germline, CDR1 is KGHSH, CDR2 LQKENI. CDR3 in DNA: TGTGCCAGCTCACCGTCCGGGTCTTTAGTCACAGATACGCAGTATTTT. Translated, it gives CASSPSGSLVTDTQYF.

This sequence joins TRBV29-1 and TRBJ1-3, with 7 bases fitting TRBD1. The germline CDR1 and CDR2 sequences are SQVTM and ANQGSEA. There are 13 residues in the CDR3. The V gene end was trimmed by 7 bases and the J gene end by 4 bases; junction bases not matched to a gene: 7. The CDR3 DNA follows: TGCAGCGCCGTTGGGACAGTGGGAAACACCATATATTTT. Translated, it gives CSAVGTVGNTIYF. Full variable domain (rest looked up from reference TRBV29-1 and TRBJ1-3): SAVISQKPSRDICQRGTSLTIQCQVDSQVTMMFWYRQQPGQSLTLIATANQGSEATYESGFVIDKFPISRPNLTFSTLTVSNMSPEDSSIYLCSAVGTVGNTIYFGEGSWLTVV.

The V gene is TRBV2, the J gene TRBJ2-1; D possibly corresponds to TRBD2 (6 bases). Trimming left V 10 bases short and J 0 bases short, with 10 bases between. The CDR3 contains 13 residues. Germline V gene sequence: CDR1 SNHLY, CDR2 FYNNEI. CDR3 protein: CATAGSSYNEQFF. Written as DNA, the CDR3 is TGTGCCACCGCGGGATCCTCCTACAATGAGCAGTTCTTC.

CDR3 loop: CASSRRGGTSSYNSPLHF. Written as DNA, the CDR3 is TGTGCCAGCAGCCGTCGGGGGGGGACCAGCTCCTATAATTCACCCCTCCACTTT. The chain combines TRBV5-6 with TRBJ1-6; tentative D call: TRBD1 (5 bases). Germline V gene data show CDR1 as SGHDT and CDR2 as YYEEEE. The CDR3 length is 18 residues. V lost 4 bases and J lost 0, with 17 bases in between.

The gene calls are TRBV27 and TRBJ1-2, with a tentative D call TRBD1 (5 bases). This CDR3 is built from 17 residues. Germline V gives CDR1 MNHEY, CDR2 SMNVEV (reference sequence). V was shortened by 6 bases and J by 1 base, with 21 bases between the two germline ends. CDR3 protein: CASSHGGGDRRNYGYTF. DNA of the CDR3: TGTGCCAGCAGCCACGGGGGTGGAGACAGACGTAACTATGGCTACACCTTC.

The chain links TRBV18 to TRBJ1-3; D not resolved. The CDR3 has 18 residues. Trimming removed 1 base from V and 0 bases from J, with 16 bases in between. Germline V gene data show CDR1 as KGHSH and CDR2 as LQKENI. In DNA form, the CDR3 reads TGTGCCAGCTCACCACTTGCGGCCGCGGCCCTCTCTGGAAACACCATATATTTT. The encoded protein is CASSPLAAAALSGNTIYF.

The rearrangement links TRBV5-1 to TRBJ1-2; 8 bases fit TRBD1. This CDR3 has 14 residues. The V gene end was trimmed by 4 bases and the J gene end by 6 bases; junction bases not matched to a gene: 8. Germline CDR1 is SGHRS and CDR2 is YFSETQ. CDR3 DNA: TGCGCCAGCAGCCGACAGGACAGGGATGATGGCTACACCTTC. Its translation: CASSRQDRDDGYTF.

The chain links TRBV30 to TRBJ2-3; TRBD2 aligns across 10 bases. The CDR3 spans 14 residues. Unmatched junction bases numbered 11, after V lost 6 bases and J lost 8 bases. Germline V gives CDR1 GTSNPN, CDR2 SVGIG (reference sequence). CDR3 in DNA: TGTGCCTGCATGGAGCGGGGGGGCTGGGGTACGCAGTATTTT. This encodes CACMERGGWGTQYF.

The chain employs TRBV5-4 and TRBJ1-3, with D uncertain. The germline gives CDR1 SGHNT, CDR2 YYREEE (reference sequence). Trimming pared 2 bases from V and 3 bases from J, leaving 12 bases between. CDR3 size: 15 residues. CDR3 sequence (DNA): TGTGCCAGCAGCTTAAGAGGGATTCGTGGAAACACCATATATTTT. Protein product: CASSLRGIRGNTIYF.